A single T cell receptor beta chain is shown here with its context. Trimming left V 7 bases short and J 6 bases short, with 16 bases between. The CDR3 loop spans 13 amino acids. Germline V lookup: CDR1 SQVTM, CDR2 ANQGSEA. These data belong to a study of blood T cell repertoires in COVID-19. Background on the study: From the United States, Italy and Spain came samples of acute and convalescent COVID-19.

In the authors' workflow: Scientists estimated how many nucleated cells there were by amplifying reference gene primers. The protocol was immunoSEQ multiplex PCR, while the TCRdb copy is restricted to in-frame clones and leaves out a portion. That table is the source of V, J and clone size, and D and trimming were worked out from the DNA. This sample yields fewer than 90,000 clones, of which 84% are seen a single time; 30% to 45% belongs to the top ten. The TCR was taken from a man between 65 and 85 years old with acute or convalescent COVID-19. Sequenced material: peripheral blood. The rearrangement links TRBV29-1 to TRBJ1-5; D is possibly TRBD1 (6 bases). The CDR3 loop is CSALTGYGQPQHF. The CDR3, as DNA: TGCAGCGCCCTCACAGGGTACGGTCAGCCCCAGCATTTT. Drawing the rest from reference TRBV29-1 and TRBJ1-5, the complete variable domain is SAVISQKPSRDICQRGTSLTIQCQVDSQVTMMFWYRQQPGQSLTLIATANQGSEATYESGFVIDKFPISRPNLTFSTLTVSNMSPEDSSIYLCSALTGYGQPQHFGDGTRLSIL.